Each of the 27 T cell receptor beta chains below was sequenced from the same sample in a study of cytomegalovirus exposure and HLA in healthy donors. Measured with immunoSEQ multiplex PCR; TCRdb has only the in-frame clones, and not every one. The sample comprises 100,000 to 150,000 clones, approximately 90% of which are singletons, and approximately 2% rests with the top ten. The sample comprised PBMCs. Source of these receptors: a woman in her late teens or twenties in good health and CMV-seronegative.

The chain is built from TRBV6-1 and TRBJ1-4; D remains ambiguous. Germline CDR1 and CDR2: MNHNS and SASEGT. V lost 7 bases and J lost 0, with 3 bases in between. The CDR3 has 12 amino acids. This CDR3 is CASTATNEKLFF. CDR3 sequence (DNA): TGTGCCAGCACTGCAACTAATGAAAAACTGTTTTTT.

This clone was observed a few times. The chain has TRBV27 and TRBJ2-1; 13 nucleotides agree with TRBD2. The CDR3 runs to 16 residues. Germline V gene data show CDR1 as MNHEY and CDR2 as SMNVEV (reference sequence). Trimming took 0 bases from V and 9 from J; bases not matched to a gene: 5. The CDR3 spells CASSLSGTSGIGEQFF. The CDR3 bases are TGTGCCAGCAGTTTATCCGGGACTAGCGGGATCGGTGAGCAGTTCTTC.

The genes are TRBV28 and TRBJ2-3, with 9 bases that match TRBD2. The trim removed 4 bases at V and 5 bases at J, leaving 13 bases unmatched. The CDR3 sequence is 17 residues long. In germline, CDR1 is MDHEN, CDR2 SYDVKM. The CDR3 reads CASSSPVGAGGQDTQYF. The CDR3 DNA reads TGTGCCAGCAGTTCCCCCGTCGGAGCGGGAGGACAAGATACGCAGTATTTT.

The chain has TRBV6-6 and TRBJ2-7; D is uncertain. Germline CDR1 MNHNY, CDR2 SVGAGI (reference sequence). This CDR3 comprises 15 residues. V gave up 6 bases and J gave up 2 bases, with 17 bases separating them. The CDR3 DNA reads TGTGCCAGCAGCCCATCGGGTGGCAAAGCCTACGAGCAGTACTTC. This gives the protein CASSPSGGKAYEQYF.

This chain joins TRBV4-3 and TRBJ1-2, with 7 bases lining up with TRBD1. This CDR3 contains 15 residues. Trimming removed 1 base from V and 5 bases from J; junction bases left unmatched: 7. Germline V gene sequence: CDR1 LGHNA, CDR2 YSLEER. The CDR3 DNA reads as TGCGCCAGCAGCCAAGGAGACAGGGATGTTTATGGCTACACCTTC. Protein sequence: CASSQGDRDVYGYTF.

The chain employs TRBV5-3 and TRBJ1-1, with D tentatively TRBD1 (5 bases). TRBV5-3 is an open reading frame whose function is uncertain. The CDR3 is made up of 14 amino acids. The V end lost 1 base, the J end lost 7 bases, and 14 bases lay between the germline ends. CDR3 sequence reads: CARSLIRGLGEAFF. The CDR3 bases are TGTGCCAGAAGCTTGATTAGGGGCTTAGGTGAAGCTTTCTTT.

The rearrangement uses TRBV6-1 and TRBJ2-7; 7 nucleotides agree with TRBD1. Looked up from germline, CDR1 is MNHNS and CDR2 is SASEGT. The junction had 10 bases not matched to a gene; V was cut back by 5 bases and J by 6 bases. The CDR3 contains 14 residues. Here the CDR3 DNA reads TGTGCCAGCAGTTCAAAGGGGGCGCGGGTCGAGCAGTACTTC. Residues: CASSSKGARVEQYF.

V usage is TRBV12-5 and J usage is TRBJ2-2, with TRBD2 as a possible D gene (5 bases). From germline, CDR1 is LGHNT and CDR2 FRNRAP. CDR3 length equals 14 residues. Trimming shortened V by 6 bases and J by 3 bases, and 11 bases separated the two germline ends. The CDR3 loop reads CASGLTGYTGELFF. The CDR3 DNA is TGTGCTAGTGGCCTGACGGGGTACACCGGGGAGCTGTTTTTT.

The J gene is TRBJ2-6, the V gene TRBV7-3; the D is unclear. Germline loops: CDR1 SGHTA, CDR2 FQGTGA. V lost 2 bases to trimming and J lost 0 bases, with 8 bases between them. The CDR3 totals 16 residues. The CDR3 sequence: CASSLSSRSGANVLTF. The CDR3 DNA sequence: TGTGCCAGCAGCTTATCATCGCGCTCTGGGGCCAACGTCCTGACTTTC.

The chain combines TRBV6-1 with TRBJ2-1; perhaps TRBD2 as D (6 bases). Germline V gene data show CDR1 as MNHNS and CDR2 as SASEGT. The V end lost 4 bases, the J end lost 5 bases, and 18 bases lay between the germline ends. The CDR3 sequence is 16 residues long. The CDR3 bases are TGTGCCAGCAGTGCGGGCAGACTAGTCAGCCACAATGAGCAGTTCTTC. Its protein is CASSAGRLVSHNEQFF.

J is TRBJ1-3 and V is TRBV28, with 9 bases that match TRBD1. Trimming removed 10 bases from V and 2 bases from J; junction bases left unmatched: 3. There are 13 residues in the CDR3. Germline V gives CDR1 MDHEN, CDR2 SYDVKM. CDR3 in amino acids: CATHRGPGNTIYF. DNA of the CDR3: TGTGCCACCCACAGGGGGCCTGGAAACACCATATATTTT.

This chain connects TRBV11-3 to TRBJ2-1; maybe TRBD2 (6 bases). V lost 4 bases and J 9 bases, leaving 22 bases between the germline ends. The CDR3 loop spans 16 amino acids. Germline CDR1 and CDR2: SGHNT and YENEEA. CDR3 bases: TGTGCCAGCAGCTCCCCCGGCGCGGAGGGATACGGTGAGCAGTTCTTC. Its protein is CASSSPGAEGYGEQFF.

The chain recombines TRBV6-1 with TRBJ1-5; D perhaps matches TRBD1 (6 bases). Germline values: CDR1 MNHNS, CDR2 SASEGT. Trimming removed 3 bases from V and 2 bases from J, with 14 bases in between. The length of the CDR3 is 16 residues. The CDR3 is CASSEQTGPGNQPQHF. In DNA form, the CDR3 reads TGTGCCAGCAGTGAGCAGACAGGCCCGGGCAATCAGCCCCAGCATTTT.

The chain combines TRBV6-1 with TRBJ2-5; 10 bases agree with TRBD2. Germline V gene sequence: CDR1 MNHNS, CDR2 SASEGT. V was pared by 2 bases and J by 1 base, with 4 bases of the junction left unmatched. The CDR3 has 16 residues. The CDR3: CASSELLAGGQETQYF. As DNA, the CDR3 is TGTGCCAGCAGTGAATTGTTAGCGGGGGGCCAAGAGACCCAGTACTTC.

This chain uses TRBV5-1 with TRBJ1-4; 9 positions match TRBD1. From germline, CDR1 is SGHRS and CDR2 YFSETQ. The length of the CDR3 is 15 residues. After removal of 4 bases from V and 7 bases from J, the junction contained 8 bases not matched to a gene. The CDR3 region has the DNA TGCGCCAGCAGCCTTGAAGACAGGGGGGCTGAAAAACTGTTTTTT. Translating it yields CASSLEDRGAEKLFF. The variable domain in full, with the rest retrieved from reference TRBV5-1 and TRBJ1-4, is KAGVTQTPRYLIKTRGQQVTLSCSPISGHRSVSWYQQTPGQGLQFLFEYFSETQRNKGNFPGRFSGRQFSNSRSEMNVSTLELGDSALYLCASSLEDRGAEKLFFGSGTQLSVL.

The CDR3 DNA sequence: TGTGCCAGCAGTTTAGCGGGGGGCGATTACAATGAGCAGTTCTTC. Amino acid sequence: CASSLAGGDYNEQFF. The rearrangement links TRBV27 to TRBJ2-1; 8 nucleotides match TRBD2. The CDR3 has 15 amino acids. The germline V gene has CDR1 MNHEY and CDR2 SMNVEV (reference sequence). V trimming: 2 bases; J trimming: 4 bases; junction bases outside the gene matches: 4.

This rearrangement joins TRBV19 to TRBJ1-6; D is possibly TRBD1 (6 bases). Trimming took 3 bases from V and 7 from J, leaving 16 bases between them. Per germline, CDR1 LNHDA and CDR2 SQIVND (reference sequence). This CDR3 has 16 residues. The CDR3 DNA is TGTGCCAGTAGTATCCCCGGACAGTGGACGAATTCACCCCTCCACTTT. It specifies CASSIPGQWTNSPLHF.

This chain links TRBV6-1 with TRBJ2-3; 16 nucleotides match TRBD2. The CDR3 sequence is 17 residues long. Germline V gene sequence: CDR1 MNHNS, CDR2 SASEGT. The ends lost 2 bases at V and 13 bases at J; junction bases unmatched: 12. The chain's CDR3 is CASSEQTGTSGGAVEYF. CDR3 nucleotide sequence: TGTGCCAGCAGTGAACAAACCGGGACTAGCGGGGGGGCAGTTGAGTATTTT.

V gene TRBV2 combines with J gene TRBJ2-3; D not certain. V lost 7 bases, J lost 0 bases, and 14 bases lay in between. The germline gives CDR1 SNHLY, CDR2 FYNNEI. The CDR3 runs to 15 residues. The CDR3 coding sequence is TGTGCCAGCACCACTGTGGGCTTTAGCACAGATACGCAGTATTTT. Its translation is CASTTVGFSTDTQYF.

This chain connects TRBV28 to TRBJ2-7; 10 bases line up with TRBD1. Germline lookup yields CDR1 MDHEN and CDR2 SYDVKM. The trim removed 7 bases at V and 2 bases at J, leaving 11 bases unmatched. The CDR3 has 16 residues. The CDR3 DNA follows: TGTGCCAGCACCGAATTCTCTGGACAGGGGGCCTACGAGCAGTACTTC. It specifies CASTEFSGQGAYEQYF.

The chain joins TRBV6-1 to TRBJ1-2; 9 positions match TRBD1. The CDR3 spans 14 residues. The V gene's germline CDR1 is MNHNS and CDR2 SASEGT. J gave up 4 bases and V 3 bases, and 3 bases lay outside the gene matches. CDR3 nucleotides: TGTGCCAGCAGTGAGGACAGGGGAGGCTATGGCTACACCTTC. It specifies CASSEDRGGYGYTF.

The CDR3 loop is CASSANRDADTQYF. In DNA, the CDR3 is TGTGCCAGCAGCGCGAACAGGGATGCAGATACGCAGTATTTT. V is TRBV5-4 and J is TRBJ2-3; D perhaps matches TRBD1 (6 bases). V lost 4 bases and J lost 4, with 13 bases in between. Germline lookup yields CDR1 SGHNT and CDR2 YYREEE (reference sequence). This CDR3 has 14 residues.

J is TRBJ2-3 and V is TRBV7-9, with D tentatively TRBD2 (5 bases). CDR1 is SEHNR and CDR2 is FQNEAQ in the germline V gene (reference sequence). Trimming cost V 6 bases and J 0 bases, with 13 bases left between them. The CDR3 extends over 15 amino acids. The CDR3: CASSPTSGSTDTQYF. CDR3 nucleotide sequence: TGTGCCAGCAGTCCTACAAGCGGCAGCACAGATACGCAGTATTTT.

V and J are TRBV27 and TRBJ2-2; 8 positions match TRBD1. This CDR3 region has 18 residues. V gave up 1 base and J gave up 3 bases; unmatched junction bases: 10. CDR1 is MNHEY, CDR2 SMNVEV, per germline (reference sequence). The CDR3 sequence is CASSLLPARGRYTGELFF. DNA of the CDR3: TGTGCCAGCAGTTTATTACCCGCCAGGGGGCGATACACCGGGGAGCTGTTTTTT.

V is TRBV2 and J is TRBJ2-5, with TRBD2 as a possible D gene (6 bases). Germline V gives CDR1 SNHLY, CDR2 FYNNEI. The V gene lost 3 bases and the J gene lost 2 bases, with 7 bases spanning the gap. The CDR3 is made up of 13 amino acids. CDR3 loop: CASSETRQETQYF. DNA for the CDR3: TGTGCCAGCAGTGAGACTAGACAAGAGACCCAGTACTTC.

The chain joins TRBV2 to TRBJ2-3; D is perhaps TRBD2 (5 bases). The CDR3 is 13 amino acids. CDR1 and CDR2 from the germline V gene are SNHLY and FYNNEI. Trimming shortened V by 6 bases and J by 5 bases, and 12 bases separated the two germline ends. This CDR3 reads CASRFSGLDTQYF. The CDR3 DNA reads as TGTGCCAGCAGGTTCTCGGGATTAGATACGCAGTATTTT.

The genes are TRBV28 and TRBJ2-5, with TRBD2 matching over 8 bases. Trimming removed 6 bases from V and 2 bases from J; junction bases left unmatched: 11. The CDR3 loop spans 16 amino acids. Germline CDR1 is MDHEN and CDR2 is SYDVKM. The CDR3: CASSSAKASGQETQYF. For the CDR3, the DNA is TGTGCCAGCAGCTCGGCTAAGGCTAGCGGGCAAGAGACCCAGTACTTC.